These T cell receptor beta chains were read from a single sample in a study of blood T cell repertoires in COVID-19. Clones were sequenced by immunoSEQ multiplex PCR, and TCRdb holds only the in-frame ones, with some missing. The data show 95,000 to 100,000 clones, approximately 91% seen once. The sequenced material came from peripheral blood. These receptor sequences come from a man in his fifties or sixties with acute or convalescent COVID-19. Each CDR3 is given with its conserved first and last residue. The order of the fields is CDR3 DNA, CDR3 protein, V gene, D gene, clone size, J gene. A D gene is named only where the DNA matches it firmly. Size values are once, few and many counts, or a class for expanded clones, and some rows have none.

CDR3nt: TGTGCCAGCAGCTTGGGGGGGACAGGGGGCGTCGAGCAGTACTTC
CDR3aa: CASSLGGTGGVEQYF
v_gene: TRBV5-4
d_gene: TRBD1
abundance: .
j_gene: TRBJ2-7

CDR3nt: TGTGCCAGTAGTATAGGGACAGCCCGGGGCACCATATATTTT
CDR3aa: CASSIGTARGTIYF
v_gene: TRBV19
d_gene: .
abundance: .
j_gene: TRBJ1-3

CDR3nt: TGTGCCAGCAGTTTGTGGCGGATCCAAGAGACCCAGTACTTC
CDR3aa: CASSLWRIQETQYF
v_gene: TRBV5-4
d_gene: .
abundance: once
j_gene: TRBJ2-5

CDR3nt: TGTGCCAGCTCCGACAGGGTTAACTATGGCTACACCTTC
CDR3aa: CASSDRVNYGYTF
v_gene: TRBV19
d_gene: TRBD1
abundance: .
j_gene: TRBJ1-2

CDR3nt: TGTGCCAGCAGCTACGCGGCTGGGAGCTCCTACAATGAGCAGTTCTTC
CDR3aa: CASSYAAGSSYNEQFF
v_gene: TRBV14
d_gene: .
abundance: .
j_gene: TRBJ2-1

CDR3nt: TGTGCCAGCAGTGAAGCTCAGGGGCCGGGTCAGCCCCAGCATTTT
CDR3aa: CASSEAQGPGQPQHF
v_gene: TRBV2
d_gene: .
abundance: .
j_gene: TRBJ1-5

CDR3nt: TGTGCCAGCAGCTTAATGGTCGGGCTAGCGGGGGGCAATGAGCAGTTCTTC
CDR3aa: CASSLMVGLAGGNEQFF
v_gene: TRBV7-2
d_gene: TRBD2
abundance: .
j_gene: TRBJ2-1

CDR3nt: TGTGCCAGCAATCCCCAGCTAGCGGGGACGTACAATGAGCAGTTCTTC
CDR3aa: CASNPQLAGTYNEQFF
v_gene: TRBV28
d_gene: TRBD2
abundance: once
j_gene: TRBJ2-1

CDR3nt: TGTGCCAGCTTACAGGGGGCCAATCAGCCCCAGCATTTT
CDR3aa: CASLQGANQPQHF
v_gene: TRBV6-6
d_gene: TRBD1
abundance: once
j_gene: TRBJ1-5

CDR3nt: TGTGCCAGCAGCCTCGCAGGGGCCGGCACTGAAGCTTTCTTT
CDR3aa: CASSLAGAGTEAFF
v_gene: TRBV4-2
d_gene: .
abundance: .
j_gene: TRBJ1-1

CDR3nt: TGTGCCAGCTCACCAGCCAGATCCCAAGAGACCCAGTACTTC
CDR3aa: CASSPARSQETQYF
v_gene: TRBV18
d_gene: .
abundance: .
j_gene: TRBJ2-5

CDR3nt: TGTGCCAGCACCCGATCGGGATCGGGGGGGGCTAACTATGGCTACACCTTC
CDR3aa: CASTRSGSGGANYGYTF
v_gene: TRBV7-9
d_gene: .
abundance: .
j_gene: TRBJ1-2

CDR3nt: TGTGCCAGCAGCTTGGGCTACAGGGGGGTTAATGAAAAACTGTTTTTT
CDR3aa: CASSLGYRGVNEKLFF
v_gene: TRBV5-4
d_gene: TRBD1
abundance: .
j_gene: TRBJ1-4

CDR3nt: TGCGCCAGCAGCTGGCCAGGGGACCGACCCAACAATGAGCAGTTCTTC
CDR3aa: CASSWPGDRPNNEQFF
v_gene: TRBV5-1
d_gene: .
abundance: .
j_gene: TRBJ2-1

CDR3nt: TGCGCCAGCAGCCCCCCGGGGAGAAACACCATATATTTT
CDR3aa: CASSPPGRNTIYF
v_gene: TRBV5-1
d_gene: .
abundance: .
j_gene: TRBJ1-3

CDR3nt: TGTGCCAGCAGCGCCTTGGACAGAGACAATGAGCAGTTCTTC
CDR3aa: CASSALDRDNEQFF
v_gene: TRBV7-8
d_gene: .
abundance: .
j_gene: TRBJ2-1

CDR3nt: TGTGCCAGCAAAAACAGGGGGTTCTACAATGAGCAGTTCTTC
CDR3aa: CASKNRGFYNEQFF
v_gene: TRBV11-2
d_gene: TRBD1
abundance: .
j_gene: TRBJ2-1

CDR3nt: TGTGCCAGCAGCTTCGGACAGTACTATAATTCACCCCTCCACTTT
CDR3aa: CASSFGQYYNSPLHF
v_gene: TRBV6-5
d_gene: .
abundance: .
j_gene: TRBJ1-6

CDR3nt: TGTGCCAGCGGCCGGGGGGGGAGCTCCTATAATTCACCCCTCCACTTT
CDR3aa: CASGRGGSSYNSPLHF
v_gene: TRBV2
d_gene: .
abundance: .
j_gene: TRBJ1-6

CDR3nt: TGTGCCAGCAGCTTTGCAGGGGGTGGGGTCAATCCTGGCTACACCTTC
CDR3aa: CASSFAGGGVNPGYTF
v_gene: TRBV7-9
d_gene: TRBD1
abundance: .
j_gene: TRBJ1-2

CDR3nt: TGTGCCAGTAGTATAAGCGGTCAGCCCCAGCATTTT
CDR3aa: CASSISGQPQHF
v_gene: TRBV19
d_gene: .
abundance: .
j_gene: TRBJ1-5

CDR3nt: TGCAGTGCTCTTTCGGGAGAGACCCAGTACTTC
CDR3aa: CSALSGETQYF
v_gene: TRBV20-1
d_gene: .
abundance: .
j_gene: TRBJ2-5

CDR3nt: TGTGCCTCCCGGGACTCCTCTAACTATGGCTACACCTTC
CDR3aa: CASRDSSNYGYTF
v_gene: TRBV12-3/TRBV12-4
d_gene: .
abundance: .
j_gene: TRBJ1-2

CDR3nt: TGCGCCAGCAGTGTAGGAGGTCTCAGCGGGGAGCTGTTTTTT
CDR3aa: CASSVGGLSGELFF
v_gene: TRBV10-1
d_gene: .
abundance: few
j_gene: TRBJ2-2

CDR3nt: TGCGCCAGCAGCCGGGGGGGAGCAGAGAATGAGCAGTTCTTC
CDR3aa: CASSRGGAENEQFF
v_gene: TRBV5-1
d_gene: TRBD2
abundance: .
j_gene: TRBJ2-1

CDR3nt: TGTGCCAGCAGTGTCCGAGAAGGAAACACCATATATTTT
CDR3aa: CASSVREGNTIYF
v_gene: TRBV27
d_gene: .
abundance: .
j_gene: TRBJ1-3

CDR3nt: TGTGCCAGCAGCTTAGCGATCGCGTTTCCCGGGGAGCTGTTTTTT
CDR3aa: CASSLAIAFPGELFF
v_gene: TRBV7-2
d_gene: .
abundance: .
j_gene: TRBJ2-2

CDR3nt: TGCAGCGTTGATAGCGGGGGGCTCGGCGGGGAGCTGTTTTTT
CDR3aa: CSVDSGGLGGELFF
v_gene: TRBV29-1
d_gene: TRBD2
abundance: .
j_gene: TRBJ2-2

CDR3nt: TGTGCCAGCAGCTCCGGACAGGGGGCGGGTCAGCCCCAGCATTTT
CDR3aa: CASSSGQGAGQPQHF
v_gene: TRBV7-2
d_gene: TRBD1
abundance: .
j_gene: TRBJ1-5

CDR3nt: TGTGCCAGCAGCTCTTCGGGACAGGGGGTTTCACCCCTCCACTTT
CDR3aa: CASSSSGQGVSPLHF
v_gene: TRBV7-9
d_gene: TRBD1
abundance: .
j_gene: TRBJ1-6

CDR3nt: TGCAGCGTCGCGCCTCAGGGGCAAGAGACCCAGTACTTC
CDR3aa: CSVAPQGQETQYF
v_gene: TRBV29-1
d_gene: .
abundance: .
j_gene: TRBJ2-5

CDR3nt: TGCGCCAGCAGCTTGGCAGGGGCGGTCAATGAAAAACTGTTTTTT
CDR3aa: CASSLAGAVNEKLFF
v_gene: TRBV5-1
d_gene: .
abundance: .
j_gene: TRBJ1-4

CDR3nt: TGTGCCAGCAGTACTAACCATATAGGTGGCTACACCTTC
CDR3aa: CASSTNHIGGYTF
v_gene: TRBV28
d_gene: .
abundance: .
j_gene: TRBJ1-2

CDR3nt: TGTGCCAGCAGGTTGGGGGCAGGGGGAGTCGAAAAACTGTTTTTT
CDR3aa: CASRLGAGGVEKLFF
v_gene: TRBV11-2
d_gene: TRBD1
abundance: .
j_gene: TRBJ1-4

CDR3nt: TGTGTCAGAAGCCCCGGTATTGGGGAGATCGACTCCTATAATTCACCCCTCCACTTT
CDR3aa: CVRSPGIGEIDSYNSPLHF
v_gene: TRBV7-5
d_gene: .
abundance: .
j_gene: TRBJ1-6

CDR3nt: TGTGCCAGCAGCTTTGGCCGGGGGGGTAGGACCGGGGAGCTGTTTTTT
CDR3aa: CASSFGRGGRTGELFF
v_gene: TRBV11-2
d_gene: TRBD2
abundance: .
j_gene: TRBJ2-2

CDR3nt: TGTGCCAGTAGTTCACCCGGAGGATTTCCGAACACCGGGGAGCTGTTTTTT
CDR3aa: CASSSPGGFPNTGELFF
v_gene: TRBV19
d_gene: .
abundance: .
j_gene: TRBJ2-2

CDR3nt: TGTGCCAGTACCCCGTTTACAGGGCGGGACACTGAAGCTTTCTTT
CDR3aa: CASTPFTGRDTEAFF
v_gene: TRBV19
d_gene: .
abundance: once
j_gene: TRBJ1-1

CDR3nt: TGTGCCAGCAGCGTAATCGGGGAGCTGTTTTTT
CDR3aa: CASSVIGELFF
v_gene: TRBV11-2
d_gene: .
abundance: once
j_gene: TRBJ2-2

CDR3nt: TGTGCCAGCAGTCACAGGGCTGAAGCTTTCTTT
CDR3aa: CASSHRAEAFF
v_gene: TRBV6-2/TRBV6-3
d_gene: .
abundance: once
j_gene: TRBJ1-1